The 22 T cell receptor beta chains below all came from one sample that was sequenced in a study of regulatory T cells in long-lasting Graves disease. The time point here: newly diagnosed GD, antithyroid drugs for less than 3 months. From PBMCs, RNA was extracted and then used to make the TCR library. Libraries of TCR beta came from iRepertoire HTBI primers plus Arm-PCR of CDR3 regions. TCRdb fed the multiplex PCR reads into MiXCR, producing one record per CDR3 protein. Among fewer than 650,000 distinct CDR3 sequences listed, about 15% were seen once. The same sample was also studied in work on T cells in Graves' hyperthyroidism and ophthalmopathy.

Sequences were derived from peripheral blood mononuclear cells (PBMCs), sampled at new diagnosis, from a patient treated with antithyroid drugs. The receptors stem from a man in his late teens or twenties with Graves disease.

This clonotype was observed many times. V usage is TRBV27 and J usage is TRBJ2-7, with D perhaps given as TRBD1 or TRBD2 (5 bases each). V was trimmed by 5 bases and J by 0 bases, leaving 11 bases between them. There are 14 residues in the CDR3. The germline V gene has CDR1 MNHEY and CDR2 SMNVEV (reference sequence). Here the CDR3 reads CASSHRGPSYEQYF. The DNA of the CDR3 is TGTGCCAGCAGTCACCGGGGCCCCTCCTACGAGCAGTACTTC.

The rearrangement links TRBV15 to TRBJ1-3, with D tentatively TRBD1 (6 bases). Germline values: CDR1 LNHNV, CDR2 YYDKDF (reference sequence). V lost 2 bases and J lost 4, with 18 bases in between. The CDR3 is 17 amino acids. DNA for the CDR3: TGTGCCACCAGCAGAAGCACGGAACCGGGACAAGGAAACACCATATATTTT. Translated: CATSRSTEPGQGNTIYF.

At least ten counts were recorded for this clonotype. The rearrangement uses TRBV29-1 and TRBJ2-7; possible D gene TRBD1, 5 bases. The germline V gene encodes CDR1 SQVTM and CDR2 ANQGSEA. CDR3 length: 13 amino acids. Trimming took 7 bases from V and 2 from J, leaving 15 bases between them. CDR3 sequence (DNA): TGCAGCGGCACAAGGGCAGGGACCTACGAGCAGTACTTC. Its protein product is CSGTRAGTYEQYF.

This chain joins TRBV3-1 and TRBJ2-7; 9 bases are a match to TRBD2. CDR1 is LGHDT, CDR2 YNNKEL, per germline (reference sequence). V trimming: 4 bases; J trimming: 0 bases; junction bases outside the gene matches: 7. This CDR3 comprises 16 residues. The CDR3 protein is CASSPGGSGSSYEQYF. CDR3 bases: TGTGCCAGCAGCCCCGGGGGTAGCGGGAGCTCCTACGAGCAGTACTTC.

Ten or more counts support this clonotype. The V call is TRBV6-2 or TRBV6-3, the J call TRBJ2-3; D unclear. CDR1 and CDR2 from the germline V gene are MNHEY and SVGEGT. The length of the CDR3 is 17 residues. V shed 0 bases and J shed 0 bases, with 13 bases lying between them. CDR3 loop: CASSYSSRRGSTDTQYF. In nucleotides, the CDR3 is TGTGCCAGCAGTTACTCATCCCGGAGAGGAAGCACAGATACGCAGTATTTT.

This clonotype was detected ten times or more. The rearrangement uses TRBV19 and TRBJ1-5; D remains ambiguous. Germline lookup yields CDR1 LNHDA and CDR2 SQIVND (reference sequence). The CDR3 is 13 amino acids. Deletions cut 6 bases from V and 6 bases from J, with 12 bases between. CDR3 DNA sequence: TGTGCCAGTAGCCTCCAGGTGGGTCAGCCCCAGCATTTT. Amino acid sequence: CASSLQVGQPQHF.

This clonotype was recorded many times. The gene calls are TRBV20-1 and TRBJ2-7, with 8 bases lining up with TRBD2. V was clipped by 3 bases and J by 6 bases; unmatched bases: 7. The CDR3 runs 13 residues. The germline V gene has CDR1 DFQATT and CDR2 SNEGSKA (reference sequence). The CDR3 coding sequence is TGCAGTGCTAGTTCAGCGGGAGTCTCCGAGCAGTACTTC. This translates into CSASSAGVSEQYF.

This clonotype was counted at least ten times. V gene TRBV6-1 combines with J gene TRBJ1-2, with D tentatively TRBD1 (5 bases). Germline CDR1 and CDR2: MNHNS and SASEGT. The CDR3 totals 14 residues. Trimming removed 6 bases at V and 4 bases at J, with 15 bases between. The chain's CDR3 is CASRPGGASYGYTF. CDR3 DNA sequence: TGTGCCAGCAGACCCGGAGGGGCCAGCTATGGCTACACCTTC.

This clonotype was picked up many times. The V and J genes are TRBV28 and TRBJ2-5; 15 bases fit TRBD2. Germline lookup yields CDR1 MDHEN and CDR2 SYDVKM. The CDR3 contains 18 residues. The J segment lost 5 bases and the V segment lost 6 bases, leaving 13 bases of the junction unmatched. For the CDR3, the DNA is TGTGCCAGCAGCTCCGGACTAGCGGGAGGGAGGCCGTGGGAGACCCAGTACTTC. Protein: CASSSGLAGGRPWETQYF.

This clonotype was recorded many times. The chain couples TRBV20-1 to TRBJ2-3, with D perhaps matching TRBD1 (6 bases). Looked up from germline, CDR1 is DFQATT and CDR2 is SNEGSKA (reference sequence). V was cut by 6 bases and J by 3 bases, with 16 bases left in between. The CDR3 is made up of 14 amino acids. This chain's CDR3 is CSAQGQGGTDTQYF. DNA for the CDR3: TGCAGTGCCCAGGGGCAGGGCGGAACAGATACGCAGTATTTT.

Notes on this clonotype: A single base separates this from a much larger clone, so it may be a read error. The conserved phenylalanine or tryptophan is not found at the CDR3 terminus, so this likely reflects a read error. This chain uses TRBV5-1 with TRBJ2-1; 7 positions match TRBD2. The J segment lost 4 bases and the V segment lost 1 base, leaving 5 bases of the junction unmatched. CDR3 size: 15 residues. The germline V gene has CDR1 SGHRS and CDR2 YFSETQ. In DNA form, the CDR3 reads TGCGCCAGCAGCTTGACTAGCGCCTTTTACAATGAGCAGTTCCTC. It specifies CASSLTSAFYNEQFL.

This clonotype occurred many times. The chain uses TRBV28 and TRBJ2-1; D ambiguous. V was shortened by 6 bases and J by 5 bases, with 8 bases between the two germline ends. CDR1 and CDR2 from the germline V gene are MDHEN and SYDVKM. The CDR3 is 12 residues long. Here the CDR3 reads CASRLLHNEQFF. CDR3 bases: TGTGCCAGCAGACTTCTACACAATGAGCAGTTCTTC.

The J gene is TRBJ1-6, the V gene TRBV3-1; no firm D call. Germline loops: CDR1 LGHDT, CDR2 YNNKEL (reference sequence). Trimming shortened V by 5 bases and J by 9 bases, and 14 bases separated the two germline ends. This CDR3 is 14 amino acids long. DNA for the CDR3: TGTGCCAGCAGCGTCCGGGATTACATTTCACCCCTCCACTTT. It encodes CASSVRDYISPLHF.

There are many counts of this clonotype. V gene TRBV7-2 combines with J gene TRBJ1-2; TRBD1 agrees at 9 bases. The CDR3 spans 15 residues. V dropped 5 bases and J dropped 2; count of bases not matched to a gene: 6. CDR1 and CDR2 from the germline V gene are SGHTA and FQGNSA. The chain's CDR3 is CASSVQGAKNYGYTF. The CDR3 DNA is TGTGCCAGCAGCGTACAGGGGGCGAAGAACTATGGCTACACCTTC.

This CDR3 reads CASSSSQGAQPQHF. CDR3 nucleotide sequence: TGTGCCAGCAGCTCCTCACAGGGGGCACAGCCCCAGCATTTT. This chain uses TRBV7-9 with TRBJ1-5; the match to TRBD1 covers 9 bases. Losses at the gene ends were 4 bases for V and 7 bases for J; bases not matched to a gene: 5. This CDR3 contains 14 residues. Germline CDR1 and CDR2: SEHNR and FQNEAQ (reference sequence).

This clonotype was counted only a few times. The conserved phenylalanine or tryptophan normally closing the CDR3 is absent here, so this likely arose from a read error. The chain has TRBV2 and TRBJ1-1; D is possibly TRBD1 (6 bases). CDR3 size: 14 residues. The V gene's germline CDR1 is SNHLY and CDR2 FYNNEI. V lost 4 bases, J lost 4 bases, and 13 bases lay in between. The DNA of the CDR3 is TGTGCCAGCAGTGGGGGGGGCGTAGTCACTGAAGCTTTCTCT. This encodes CASSGGGVVTEAFS.

This clonotype was observed at least ten times. V is TRBV27 and J is TRBJ1-1, with a weak D call TRBD1 (5 bases). V gave up 8 bases and J gave up 4 bases, with 17 bases separating them. This CDR3 contains 14 residues. Germline CDR1 is MNHEY and CDR2 is SMNVEV (reference sequence). The CDR3 spells CASAPLGVSTEAFF. The CDR3 region has the DNA TGTGCCAGCGCCCCCCTGGGGGTGAGCACTGAAGCTTTCTTT.

This clonotype was seen a few times. This chain links TRBV19 with TRBJ2-7; 8 positions match TRBD1. Germline CDR1 and CDR2: LNHDA and SQIVND (reference sequence). CDR3 size: 14 residues. V was clipped by 3 bases and J by 2 bases; unmatched bases: 3. CDR3 nucleotide sequence: TGTGCCAGTAGTATTGGGACAGGTACCTACGAGCAGTACTTC. Translated: CASSIGTGTYEQYF.

Concerning this clonotype: A far larger clone is one base from this, pointing to a likely read error. The rearrangement links TRBV28 to TRBJ2-1; 10 bases are a match to TRBD1. CDR3 size: 15 residues. Trimming took 5 bases from V and 10 from J; bases not matched to a gene: 11. Germline V gene sequence: CDR1 MDHEN, CDR2 SYDVKM. CDR3 coding DNA: TGTGCCAGCAGTGTTCCCGGGACAGGGGCCTACGAGCAGTTCTTC. Translated: CASSVPGTGAYEQFF.

This clonotype was observed a handful of times. The chain has TRBV7-8 and TRBJ2-7; no firm D call. The V and J ends lost 1 base and 3 bases respectively, with 13 bases between them. Germline lookup yields CDR1 SGHVS and CDR2 FQNEAQ. This CDR3 region has 15 residues. The CDR3 here is CASSLDIARLYEQYF. As DNA, the CDR3 is TGTGCCAGCAGCTTAGACATCGCTCGTCTCTACGAGCAGTACTTC.

This clonotype appeared a few times. V usage is TRBV20-1 and J usage is TRBJ1-3; tentative D call: TRBD1 (5 bases). The CDR3 extends over 14 amino acids. V lost 3 bases to trimming and J lost 0 bases, with 9 bases between them. Germline V lookup: CDR1 DFQATT, CDR2 SNEGSKA (reference sequence). The DNA of the CDR3 is TGCAGTGCTAGTTGGGACTCCTCTGGAAACACCATATATTTT. Translation gives CSASWDSSGNTIYF.

The chain links TRBV5-6 to TRBJ2-7; 8 bases agree with TRBD2. CDR3 length: 14 residues. Germline V CDR1 and CDR2: SGHDT, YYEEEE. The V and J ends lost 7 bases and 0 bases, in that order; junction bases with no gene match: 6. This CDR3 is CASFLAGGSYEQYF. As DNA, the CDR3 is TGTGCCAGCTTTCTGGCGGGGGGCTCCTACGAGCAGTACTTC.